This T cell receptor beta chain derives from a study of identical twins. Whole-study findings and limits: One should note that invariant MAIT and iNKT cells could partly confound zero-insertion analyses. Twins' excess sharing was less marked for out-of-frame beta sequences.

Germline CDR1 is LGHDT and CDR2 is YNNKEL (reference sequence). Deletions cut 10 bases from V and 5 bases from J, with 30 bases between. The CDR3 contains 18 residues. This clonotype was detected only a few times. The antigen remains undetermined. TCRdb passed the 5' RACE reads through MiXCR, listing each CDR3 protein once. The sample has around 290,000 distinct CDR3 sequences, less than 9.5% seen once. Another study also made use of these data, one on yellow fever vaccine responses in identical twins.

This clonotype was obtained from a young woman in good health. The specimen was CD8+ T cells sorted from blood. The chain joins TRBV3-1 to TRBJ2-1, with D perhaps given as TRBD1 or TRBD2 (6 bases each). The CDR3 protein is CATTQDFWGASVNNEQFF. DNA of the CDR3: TGTGCCACCACCCAAGATTTTTGGGGGGCTAGCGTTAACAATGAGCAGTTCTTC.